This TCR beta chain was profiled in a study of blood T cell repertoires in COVID-19. The wider study: Among Cohort 3 donors, those recovered had two negative PCRs, clearance, or symptom resolution.

Authors' processing steps: Reference gene primers were amplified, and this amplification served to estimate nucleated cell counts. Assay: immunoSEQ multiplex PCR; the TCRdb copy retains only in-frame clones and omits some. The DNA was the basis for D and trimming; V, J and clone size are from that table. The repertoire holds 120,000 to 150,000 clones, with 84% as singletons. The CDR3 spans 14 residues. Looked up from germline, CDR1 is SGHVS and CDR2 is FQNEAQ. With 5 bases removed from V and 1 base from J, the gap between germline ends came to 12 bases. Clinical history reported by participants formed the basis on which cohorts were assigned.

J is TRBJ2-7 and V is TRBV7-8; D possibly corresponds to TRBD2 (5 bases). Sequenced: PBMCs or T cells enriched from blood (not recorded which). The clonotype was recovered from a man aged 50 to 60 in a cohort exposed to, infected with or recovered from COVID-19 (not recorded which). CDR3 loop: CASSVGRGSYEQYF. CDR3 bases: TGTGCCAGCAGCGTAGGGAGAGGTTCCTACGAGCAGTACTTC.